These 10 T cell receptor beta chains share one sample of origin, sequenced in a study of blood T cell repertoires in COVID-19. Measured with immunoSEQ multiplex PCR; TCRdb has only the in-frame clones, and not every one. The top ten clones hold approximately 0.56% of a sample with roughly 70,000 clones, around 91% of them seen once. Sequenced: peripheral blood. These receptors were obtained from a man aged 45 to 65 with COVID-19, enrolled during active disease.

The chain combines TRBV7-9 with TRBJ2-7; D uncertain. V gave up 0 bases and J gave up 4 bases, with 7 bases separating them. The CDR3 contains 13 residues. CDR1 is SEHNR and CDR2 is FQNEAQ in the germline V gene (reference sequence). The CDR3 bases are TGTGCCAGCAGCTTAGCGGGCCGATACGAGCAGTACTTC. It codes for CASSLAGRYEQYF.

This chain uses TRBV7-2 with TRBJ1-6; the match to TRBD1 covers 8 bases. Germline lookup yields CDR1 SGHTA and CDR2 FQGNSA. This CDR3 is built from 12 residues. V dropped 5 bases and J dropped 14; count of bases not matched to a gene: 5. This CDR3 is CASSRQGTALHF. CDR3 DNA sequence: TGTGCCAGCAGCCGACAGGGGACGGCCCTCCACTTT.

The genes are TRBV19 and TRBJ1-1; the D gene is possibly TRBD1 (6 bases). Germline CDR1 and CDR2: LNHDA and SQIVND (reference sequence). V gave up 3 bases and J gave up 1 base, with 9 bases separating them. This CDR3 is 14 amino acids long. In DNA form, the CDR3 reads TGTGCCAGTAGTATCGTCAGGGGGAACACTGAAGCTTTCTTT. Translating it yields CASSIVRGNTEAFF.

The CDR3 here is CASSPGSANTIYF. The CDR3 DNA reads as TGTGCCAGCAGCCCAGGGTCGGCGAACACCATATATTTT. This chain connects TRBV2 to TRBJ1-3; D may be TRBD1 (5 bases). Germline V gene sequence: CDR1 SNHLY, CDR2 FYNNEI. Trimming cost V 6 bases and J 7 bases, with 13 bases left between them. The CDR3 length is 13 residues. The variable domain in full, with the rest retrieved from reference TRBV2 and TRBJ1-3, is EPEVTQTPSHQVTQMGQEVILRCVPISNHLYFYWYRQILGQKVEFLVSFYNNEISEKSEIFDDQFSVERPDGSNFTLKIRSTKLEDSAMYFCASSPGSANTIYFGEGSWLTVV.

V gene TRBV7-2 combines with J gene TRBJ2-2; TRBD2 agrees at 9 bases. Germline V gives CDR1 SGHTA, CDR2 FQGNSA. The CDR3 is made up of 16 amino acids. V shed 1 base, J shed 5 bases, and the junction held 5 bases outside the gene matches. In nucleotides, the CDR3 is TGTGCCAGCAGCTTAGATTTTGCGGGAGGGACCGGGGAGCTGTTTTTT. Translation: CASSLDFAGGTGELFF.

This chain links TRBV5-4 with TRBJ1-2; D perhaps matches TRBD1 (6 bases). Per the germline V gene, CDR1 is SGHNT and CDR2 is YYREEE (reference sequence). With 3 bases removed from V and 6 bases from J, the gap between germline ends came to 15 bases. The CDR3 runs to 14 residues. The CDR3 sequence: CASSYLQGRNGYTF. The DNA of the CDR3 is TGTGCCAGCAGCTACCTACAGGGTCGAAATGGCTACACCTTC.

J is TRBJ2-3 and V is TRBV4-2, with 7 bases aligning to TRBD2. After removal of 3 bases from V and 4 bases from J, the junction contained 7 bases not matched to a gene. The CDR3 runs to 15 residues. The germline CDR1 and CDR2 sequences are LGHNA and YNFKEQ. This chain's CDR3 is CASSQTSTSPDTQYF. The CDR3 DNA is TGTGCCAGCAGCCAGACTAGCACCTCCCCAGATACGCAGTATTTT.

This chain connects TRBV14 to TRBJ2-1, with a tentative D call TRBD1 (5 bases). The V end was cut by 1 base, the J end by 2 bases, with 12 bases between. Per the germline V gene, CDR1 is SGHDN and CDR2 is FVKESK. This CDR3 contains 16 residues. The CDR3 here is CASSQARQDTYNEQFF. The CDR3 DNA is TGTGCCAGCAGCCAAGCCCGCCAGGACACCTACAATGAGCAGTTCTTC.

Turning to this clone: Sequence at one end of the junction differs from germline and may be a read error. The rearrangement links TRBV7-7 to TRBJ1-1; the match to TRBD1 covers 8 bases. The germline CDR1 and CDR2 sequences are SSHAT and FNYEAQ (reference sequence). The length of the CDR3 is 16 residues. The chain's CDR3 is CASSLEGSRGLNEAFF. The CDR3 DNA follows: TGTGCTAGCAGCTTAGAAGGGTCCAGGGGGCTAAATGAAGCTTTCTTT.

Remarks on this clone: An end of the junction differs from the germline gene, which may be a read error. The gene calls are TRBV7-7 and TRBJ2-5; D might be TRBD1 (5 bases). The germline CDR1 and CDR2 sequences are SSHAT and FNYEAQ (reference sequence). CDR3 length: 14 residues. The CDR3 here is CASSLGAAKETQYF. Here the CDR3 DNA reads TGTGCTAGCAGCTTAGGGGCTGCTAAAGAGACCCAGTACTTC. Supplemented by reference TRBV7-7 and TRBJ2-5, the full variable domain reads GAGVSQSPRYKVTKRGQDVTLRCDPISSHATLYWYQQALGQGPEFLTYFNYEAQPDKSGLPSDRFSAERPEGSISTLTIQRTEQRDSAMYRCASSLGAAKETQYFGPGTRLLVL.